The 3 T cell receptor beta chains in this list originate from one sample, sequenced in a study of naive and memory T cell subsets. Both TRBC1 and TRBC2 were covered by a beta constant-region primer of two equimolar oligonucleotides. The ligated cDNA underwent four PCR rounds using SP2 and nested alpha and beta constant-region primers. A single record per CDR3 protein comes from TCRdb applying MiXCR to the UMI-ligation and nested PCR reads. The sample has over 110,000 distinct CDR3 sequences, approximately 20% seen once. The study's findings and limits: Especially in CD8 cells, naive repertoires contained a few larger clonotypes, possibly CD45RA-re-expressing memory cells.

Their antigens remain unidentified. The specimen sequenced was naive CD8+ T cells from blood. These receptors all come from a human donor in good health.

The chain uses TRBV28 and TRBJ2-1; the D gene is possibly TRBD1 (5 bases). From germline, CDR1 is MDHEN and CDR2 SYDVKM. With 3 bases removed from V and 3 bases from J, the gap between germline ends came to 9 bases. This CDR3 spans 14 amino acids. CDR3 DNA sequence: TGTGCCAGCAGTTTTGGTGACAGCTACAATGAGCAGTTCTTC. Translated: CASSFGDSYNEQFF.

CDR3 in amino acids: CASSSTPGGTDSVRPYEQYF. The CDR3 DNA is TGTGCCAGCAGCTCAACCCCTGGGGGTACTGATAGCGTACGTCCCTACGAGCAGTACTTC. The V and J genes are TRBV7-9 and TRBJ2-7; D may match TRBD1 or TRBD2 (5 bases each). The germline V gene encodes CDR1 SEHNR and CDR2 FQNEAQ (reference sequence). V lost 4 bases, J lost 2 bases, and 30 bases lay in between. This CDR3 comprises 20 residues.

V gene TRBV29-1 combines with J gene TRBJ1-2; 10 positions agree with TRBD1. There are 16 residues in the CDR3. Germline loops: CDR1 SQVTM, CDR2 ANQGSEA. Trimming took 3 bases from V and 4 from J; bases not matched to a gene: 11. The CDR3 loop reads CSVENYRQGAIYGYTF. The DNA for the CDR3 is TGCAGCGTTGAGAACTACCGACAGGGGGCCATCTATGGCTACACCTTC.